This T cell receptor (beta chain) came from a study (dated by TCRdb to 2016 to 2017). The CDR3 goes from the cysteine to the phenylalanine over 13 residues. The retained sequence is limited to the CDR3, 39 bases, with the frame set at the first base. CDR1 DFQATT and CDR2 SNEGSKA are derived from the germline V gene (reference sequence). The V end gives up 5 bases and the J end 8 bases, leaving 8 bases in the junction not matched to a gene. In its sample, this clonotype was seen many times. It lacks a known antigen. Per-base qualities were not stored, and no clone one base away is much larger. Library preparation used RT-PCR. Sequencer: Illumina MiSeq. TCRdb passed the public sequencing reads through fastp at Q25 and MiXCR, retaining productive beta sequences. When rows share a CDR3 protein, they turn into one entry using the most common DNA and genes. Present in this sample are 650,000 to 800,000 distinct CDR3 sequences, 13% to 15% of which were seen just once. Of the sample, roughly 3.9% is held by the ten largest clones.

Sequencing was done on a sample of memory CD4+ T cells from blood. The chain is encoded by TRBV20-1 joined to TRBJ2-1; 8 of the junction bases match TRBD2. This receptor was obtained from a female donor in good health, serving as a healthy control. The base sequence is TGCAGTGCTGGAAGTACAGCGGGGGATGAGCAGTTCTTC. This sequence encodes CSAGSTAGDEQFF.